The T cell receptor (beta chain) under discussion was sequenced for a study of blood T cell repertoires in COVID-19. Turning to the study itself: Sources were T cells, B-cell-depleted T cells, or PBMCs; the material itself was cDNA or gDNA.

As handled by the study authors: Amplification of reference gene primers was used by the study to estimate nucleated cell counts. Sequencing used immunoSEQ multiplex PCR; TCRdb keeps in-frame clones, though not all of them. V and J calls and clone size follow that table, whereas D and trimming were derived from the DNA. The sample gives 370,000 or so clones, approximately 77% of which show up once; around 1.1% is in the top ten. The ends lost 8 bases at V and 3 bases at J; junction bases unmatched: 9. The germline gives CDR1 MDHEN, CDR2 SYDVKM. The CDR3 consists of 14 residues. This receptor was identified in a human donor with acute or convalescent COVID-19. The donor label of this sample is uncertain. Sequencing was carried out using peripheral blood. This rearrangement joins TRBV28 to TRBJ1-2; 7 bases match TRBD1. The CDR3 here is CASSYGTDHYGYTF. The CDR3 bases are TGTGCCAGCTCATATGGGACAGACCACTATGGCTACACCTTC.